A selection of T cell receptor beta chains follows, all from one sample in a study of blood T cells in healthy people across ages. TCRdb re-called the 5' RACE reads through MiXCR, storing one row per CDR3 protein. This sample has over a million distinct CDR3 sequences, with 20% to 25% found just once. These data were also filed under a second study, of T cells of mothers and their children.

The sequencing input was blood. These receptors all stem from a girl aged 2 to 9 in good health. The CDR3 runs from the conserved cysteine through the conserved F or W. D genes are given only for firm matches. The size field is filled for only some rows; it gives once, few, many or a size class.

abundance	d_gene	v_gene	j_gene	len	CDR3aa	CDR3nt
once	-	TRBV7-9	TRBJ2-1	17	CASSSVVWARVSDEQFF	TGTGCCAGCAGCTCAGTAGTGTGGGCACGGGTTTCGGATGAGCAGTTCTTC
few	-	TRBV9	TRBJ2-5	15	CASSVSAAWQETQYF	TGTGCCAGCAGCGTATCGGCAGCATGGCAAGAGACCCAGTACTTC
-	TRBD1	TRBV20-1	TRBJ2-7	13	CSARGGTGNEQYF	TGCAGTGCTCGAGGGGGGACAGGGAACGAGCAGTACTTC
few	TRBD2	TRBV5-1	TRBJ2-2	17	CASSLAGSGATAGELFF	TGCGCCAGCAGCTTGGCCGGTAGCGGGGCTACCGCCGGGGAGCTGTTTTTT
-	-	TRBV3-1	TRBJ1-2	15	CASSQRFGGPGGYTF	TGTGCCAGCAGCCAGAGGTTTGGGGGGCCCGGCGGCTACACCTTC
few	-	TRBV28	TRBJ2-1	13	CASSLSLEWRQFF	TGTGCCAGCAGTTTATCTTTGGAATGGAGGCAGTTCTTC
-	-	TRBV28	TRBJ1-6	18	CASSLIGWGEKADSPLHF	TGTGCCAGCAGTTTAATAGGATGGGGGGAAAAGGCCGATTCACCCCTCCACTTT
-	-	TRBV7-9	TRBJ1-5	15	CASSPLTGKNQPQHF	TGTGCCAGCAGCCCCCTGACAGGCAAAAATCAGCCCCAGCATTTT
few	-	TRBV20-1	TRBJ1-2	11	CSARENYGYTF	TGCAGTGCGAGGGAAAACTATGGCTACACCTTC
-	TRBD1	TRBV20-1	TRBJ2-7	14	CSARTGKSTYEQYF	TGCAGTGCACGGACAGGGAAGTCCACCTACGAGCAGTACTTC
few	-	TRBV4-1	TRBJ2-2	14	CASSPGPGAGELFF	TGCGCCAGCAGCCCAGGCCCAGGGGCCGGGGAGCTGTTTTTT
many	-	TRBV6-5	TRBJ2-1	12	CASSYGHFEQFF	TGTGCCAGCAGTTACGGGCATTTTGAGCAGTTCTTC
-	TRBD1	TRBV20-1	TRBJ2-4	13	CSALDRSYGIQYF	TGCAGTGCTTTGGACAGGTCGTACGGCATTCAGTACTTC
-	-	TRBV4-3	TRBJ2-3	13	CASSQVEYGLQYF	TGCGCCAGCAGCCAAGTCGAATACGGTTTGCAGTATTTT
-	-	TRBV7-9	TRBJ2-1	14	CASSFGDISRRQFF	TGTGCCAGCAGCTTTGGGGACATCAGTAGGCGACAGTTCTTC
few	TRBD2	TRBV6-6	TRBJ2-7	13	CATDLGGSYEQYF	TGTGCCACCGATCTGGGGGGGTCCTACGAGCAGTACTTC
-	TRBD2	TRBV20-1	TRBJ2-1	14	CSARPLAGLNEQFF	TGCAGTGCTAGACCACTAGCGGGGCTTAATGAGCAGTTCTTC
-	TRBD2	TRBV27	TRBJ2-1	15	CASRRETSGYNEQFF	TGTGCCAGCAGGCGGGAAACTAGCGGATACAATGAGCAGTTCTTC
few	-	TRBV12-3/TRBV12-4	TRBJ1-1	13	CASSLGEFTEAFF	TGTGCCAGCAGTTTGGGGGAGTTCACTGAAGCTTTCTTT
-	TRBD2	TRBV20-1	TRBJ2-7	17	CSARDDGDAGRGYEQYF	TGCAGTGCTAGAGATGATGGCGATGCAGGGAGGGGCTACGAGCAGTACTTC